The text below deals with one T cell receptor (beta chain). Its binding antigen is unknown. Within one base of it there is no much larger clone, and no base qualities were kept. At the junction V is shortened by 5 bases and J by 0 bases; bases outside the gene matches: 12. The CDR1 and CDR2 encoded by the germline V gene are SNHLY and FYNNEI. The CDR3 starts with the cysteine, ends with the phenylalanine, and has 18 residues. Only the CDR3 portion is preserved as DNA: 54 bases, with reading frame beginning at the first base. The source of the sample is a study of cytomegalovirus exposure and HLA in healthy donors (dated by TCRdb to about 2017). In terms of the full investigation: According to an earlier analysis of around 600 of the donors, about 180 million T cells yielded roughly 110 million unique TCR beta sequences and approximately 300 Gb of sequence data. Genome-wide SNP genotypes for about 65% of the 666 donors were used in a later genetic analysis, which treated that subset as a discovery cohort. HLA typing included class I and class II loci at four-digit resolution. Because of strong linkage in the cohort, five DR-DQ haplotypes were treated as single units for association and clustering. A later analysis re-examined previously published TCR beta repertoires from roughly 650 donors and added high-resolution HLA genotyping to investigate patterns of TCR occurrence. Every discovery cohort repertoire had been produced on one sequencing platform. Roughly 300 gigabases of sequencing data and roughly 80 million unique TCR sequences made up an early release that covered 500 to 700 HLA-typed donors. The later analysis used no new phenotypic data to find candidate immune exposures, relying instead on TCR beta sequences and their occurrence across donors. In addition to the first cohort of 500 to 850 subjects, a separate validation cohort of approximately 110 different subjects was used. To predict cytomegalovirus infection status, the study combined high-throughput TCR immunosequencing, statistical association of individual TCRs with disease status, and machine learning. Alongside the repertoire data, information on donor age, sex, ethnicity and CMV serostatus was compiled. The study used immunosequencing to profile the T cell repertoires of 600 to 850 subjects and linked those repertoires to cytomegalovirus serostatus. Of the 300 to 500 genotyped donors, more than 75% were placed in the genetic ancestry cluster associated with self-reported Caucasian donors. Typing coverage differed by locus: A, B, C, DRB1 and DQB1 were typed in roughly 620-630 donors, DQA1 in about 560, DPA1 in 606, and DPB1 in approximately 450. An earlier analysis of 500 to 650 of the donors applied high-throughput TCR beta sequencing to assess whether each TCR beta V gene segment acted as functional or pseudogenic. The aim of the study was to test whether cataloging public T cell receptors could identify signatures of past pathogen exposure. Among some 400 genotyped donors of the cohort, an average of about 220,000 unique TCR beta nucleotide sequences was sequenced per donor, of which 15% to 20% were non-productive. Broader findings and caveats from the paper: The classifier was reported to diagnose cytomegalovirus status with high specificity and sensitivity in both the original cohort and the validation cohort. Immune exposure information for the cohort was limited to CMV serostatus. This cohort had only TCR beta chains sequenced, and the lack of alpha or paired-chain data limited which features could be detected. A later analysis found that HLA-associated TCR beta chains were more clonally expanded and had lower generation probabilities than equally common non-associated chains. A cluster of highly shared sequence variants was judged likely to be a technical artifact of the sequencing pipeline. According to a later analysis, most CMV-associated TCR beta chains appeared to be HLA-restricted, and the HLA associations seemed to be driven largely by CMV exposure. Several of the top co-occurrence clusters appeared to be linked to parvovirus B19, influenza, CMV and Epstein-Barr virus, according to a later analysis. Roughly 17 rarely observed V segments, including chromosome 9 orphons, were excluded from the earlier analysis of some 590 of the donors because counts were too low. In a later analysis, TCR association rates were found to vary across HLA loci, with the most associated TCRs seen for DRB1 alleles and the fewest for HLA-C alleles. In a later genetic analysis, fewer N-insertions in productive TCRs were reported among donors in an Asian-associated ancestry cluster than the 666-donor mean. Correlated functional status among segregating V segments might reflect linkage disequilibrium, but an unknown experimental factor could not be ruled out. The presence/absence analyses assumed that sequencing depth was roughly uniform across donors, and that assumption may not be true. In vitro tests confirmed that three of the cytomegalovirus-associated TCR beta chains recognize cytomegalovirus antigens. Because some donors lacked HLA typing at each locus, the association tests relied only on the typed subset. When HLA alleles, especially DR and DQ, strongly co-occurred, attributing TCR associations to individual alleles was difficult. According to the authors, the approach could potentially be generalized to other disease states and immunological phenotypes. While some public TCRs were present in many individuals, most TCR sequences turned up only very rarely across donors. V-gene and J-gene trimming of TCR beta chains was associated with a missense DCLRE1C variant in a later genetic analysis, and the association was replicated in an independent cohort. A further reported finding was that TCR beta sequences accurately predicted the HLA-A and HLA-B alleles for most subjects in the first cohort. The study listed 150 to 200 TCR beta chains as associated with cytomegalovirus. A later analysis associated 15,000 to 20,000 TCR beta sequences with specific HLA alleles at a false discovery rate of 0.05. Some IMGT-functional V segments, including TRBV6-2 and TRBV6-3, could not be distinguished by the 87-base-pair reads and were therefore excluded. Broadly in line with IMGT annotations, most TCR beta V segments showed up in productive rearrangements about 87% or about 30% of the time in an earlier analysis of several hundred of the donors.

The protocol used for the library was the immunoSEQ multiplex PCR assay. For the multiplex PCR, a mixture combining 60 forward primers for TCR Vbeta segments and 13 reverse primers for TCR Jbeta segments was used. A multiplex PCR assay on genomic DNA amplified the CDR3 region of rearranged TCR beta genes. The amplified TCR beta libraries were sequenced on the Illumina HiSeq System as 87-base-pair reads. The original pipeline was this. In a later analysis, 70 million to 95 million unique TCR beta chains were counted across the 690 or so repertoires, and some 10 million of these chains were shared by at least two donors. Raw reads were error-corrected and collapsed into unique sequences with a nearest-neighbor algorithm that merged closely related sequences to remove PCR and sequencing errors. CDR3 sequences were aligned to IMGT reference sequences to assign V, D and J gene segments. For a sequence to be retained, a match of at least six nucleotides was required to both a V gene segment and a J gene segment. Rearrangements were classified as productive when the CDR3 lacked stop codons and remained in frame with V and J, and all other rearrangements were classified as non-productive. Following IMGT convention, CDR3 was defined as the stretch from the second conserved V-encoded cysteine to the conserved J-encoded phenylalanine. Sequences without an unambiguous match to a single V gene segment were excluded from the earlier analysis of about 630 of the donors. In an earlier analysis of some 590 of the donors, a V segment was called functional when productive rearrangements were above 56.7%, and segregating when the standard deviation between donors exceeded 5%. To diagnose cytomegalovirus status from the catalog of TCR beta chain sequences, a statistical classification framework was built. In a later analysis, TCR nucleotide sequences were compared against IMGT/GENE-DB human TR gene sequences so that V and J genes could be assigned. A later analysis assigned CDR3 sequences and most-parsimonious VDJ recombination scenarios with the TCRdist pipeline. A later analysis defined each TCR beta chain by its CDR3 amino acid sequence plus V-gene family, and excluded reads lacking a unique V-gene family. A later analysis removed 500 to 600 highly shared, low-generation-probability nucleotide sequences to deal with suspected cross-contamination and a sequencing artifact. A later analysis calculated a clonal expansion index for each public chain from normalized within-repertoire ranks of inferred template counts. In a later analysis, generation probabilities were computed using a VDJ recombination model fitted to out-of-frame rearrangements, and the results were checked against IGoR. Hypergeometric tests were used in a later analysis to score TCR-TCR, TCR-HLA and TCR-CMV co-occurrence, with a repertoire-size bias correction applied to the TCR pairs. False discovery rates were estimated in a later analysis by permuting HLA or CMV assignments 20 times. In a later analysis, co-occurring TCRs were grouped using DBSCAN, and TCRdist sequence similarity was added for clustering within HLA-allele-positive subsets. For co-occurrence clustering, repertoires with fewer than 30,000 or more than 120,000 public chains were excluded, along with roughly 5 repertoires with anomalous nucleotide sharing. TCRdb took this table from immuneACCESS and kept in-frame rearrangements with V and J called. Such tables lack part of the clones; where checked against another copy, unresolved V genes explain under half of the gap, and the rest is unexplained. Clonal size and the V and J genes are those of that table, whereas D and trimming came from the DNA. The sample table lists approximately 110,000 clones, 78% of them with a count of one. The top ten clones comprise around 1.3% of the sample.

The cohort comprised some 730 healthy bone marrow donors. Cohort members were all nominally healthy when sampled, although unrecorded immune exposures were likely present. The donor tested CMV seronegative, placing the donor among the 350 to 400 seronegative members of the cohort. Each donor provided a peripheral blood sample, and peripheral blood mononuclear cells were used for TCR beta sequencing. Genomic DNA was extracted from the blood cell samples with the Qiagen DNeasy Blood Extraction Kit. Specimen: PBMCs. The V and J genes are TRBV2 and TRBJ1-5; 8 bases in the junction line up with TRBD1. The receptor's source is a man aged 25 to 40 in good health and CMV-seronegative. The DNA sequence is as follows: TGTGCCAGCAGTCGAACCCCGGGACAGGCTGATAGCAATCAGCCCCAGCATTTT. The translation is CASSRTPGQADSNQPQHF. The full variable domain, completed from the reference TRBV2 and TRBJ1-5 proteins outside the CDR3, reads EPEVTQTPSHQVTQMGQEVILRCVPISNHLYFYWYRQILGQKVEFLVSFYNNEISEKSEIFDDQFSVERPDGSNFTLKIRSTKLEDSAMYFCASSRTPGQADSNQPQHFGDGTRLSIL.